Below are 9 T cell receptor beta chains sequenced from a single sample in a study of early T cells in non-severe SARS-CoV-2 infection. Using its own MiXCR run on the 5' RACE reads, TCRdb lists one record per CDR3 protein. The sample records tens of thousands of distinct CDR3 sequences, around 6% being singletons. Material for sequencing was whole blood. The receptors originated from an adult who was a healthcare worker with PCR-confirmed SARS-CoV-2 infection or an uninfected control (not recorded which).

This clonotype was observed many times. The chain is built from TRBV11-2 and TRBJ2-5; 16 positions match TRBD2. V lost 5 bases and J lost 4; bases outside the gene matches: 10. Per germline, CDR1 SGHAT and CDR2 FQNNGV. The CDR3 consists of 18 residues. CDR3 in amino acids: CASSTQGTSGRGRETQYF. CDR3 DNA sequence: TGTGCCAGCAGCACTCAAGGGACTAGCGGGAGGGGCCGAGAGACCCAGTACTTC.

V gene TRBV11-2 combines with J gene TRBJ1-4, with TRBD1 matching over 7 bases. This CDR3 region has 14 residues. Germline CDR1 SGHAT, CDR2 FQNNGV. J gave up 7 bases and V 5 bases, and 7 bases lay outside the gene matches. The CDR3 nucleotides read TGTGCCAGCAGCCCCCGACAGGGCGGTGAAAAACTGTTTTTT. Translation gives CASSPRQGGEKLFF.

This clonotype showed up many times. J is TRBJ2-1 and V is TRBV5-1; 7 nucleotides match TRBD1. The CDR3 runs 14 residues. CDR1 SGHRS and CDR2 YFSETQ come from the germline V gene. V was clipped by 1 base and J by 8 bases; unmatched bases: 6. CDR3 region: CASSLLGGNHEQFF. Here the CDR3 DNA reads TGCGCCAGCAGCTTGTTAGGGGGCAACCATGAGCAGTTCTTC.

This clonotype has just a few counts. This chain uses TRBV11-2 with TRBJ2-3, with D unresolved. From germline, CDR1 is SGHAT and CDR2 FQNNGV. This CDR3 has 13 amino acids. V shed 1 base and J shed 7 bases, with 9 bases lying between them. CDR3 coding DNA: TGTGCCAGCAGCTTAGCTGGCAGAAATACGCAGTATTTT. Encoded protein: CASSLAGRNTQYF.

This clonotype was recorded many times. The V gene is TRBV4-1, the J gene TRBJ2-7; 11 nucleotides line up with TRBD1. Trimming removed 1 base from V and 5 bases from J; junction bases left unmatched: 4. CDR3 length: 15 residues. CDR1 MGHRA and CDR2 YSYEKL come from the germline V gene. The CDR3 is CASSQGGTGGDEQYF. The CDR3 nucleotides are TGCGCCAGCAGCCAAGGCGGGACAGGGGGGGACGAGCAGTACTTC.

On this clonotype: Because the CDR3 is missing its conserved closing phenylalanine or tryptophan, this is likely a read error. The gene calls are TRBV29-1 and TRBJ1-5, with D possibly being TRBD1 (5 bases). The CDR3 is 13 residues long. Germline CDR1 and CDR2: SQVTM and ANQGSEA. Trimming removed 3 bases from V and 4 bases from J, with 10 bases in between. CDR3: CSVDLGPNQPQHL. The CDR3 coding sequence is TGCAGCGTTGATTTGGGACCAAATCAGCCCCAGCATTTA.

The CDR3 DNA follows: TGTGCCACAAAGCGGGACATATCCTACGAGCAGTACTTC. Protein sequence: CATKRDISYEQYF. The chain uses TRBV2 and TRBJ2-7, with a possible D match to TRBD2 (7 bases). The V gene's germline CDR1 is SNHLY and CDR2 FYNNEI. Trimming removed 10 bases at V and 1 base at J, with 14 bases between. The CDR3 runs to 13 residues.

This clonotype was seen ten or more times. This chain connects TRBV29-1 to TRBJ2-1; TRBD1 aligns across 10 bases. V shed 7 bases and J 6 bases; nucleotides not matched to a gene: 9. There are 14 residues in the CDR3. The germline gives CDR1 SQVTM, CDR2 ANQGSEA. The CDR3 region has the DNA TGCAGCGCGGGTGGACAGGGGGTCCGCAATGAGCAGTTCTTC. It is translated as CSAGGQGVRNEQFF.

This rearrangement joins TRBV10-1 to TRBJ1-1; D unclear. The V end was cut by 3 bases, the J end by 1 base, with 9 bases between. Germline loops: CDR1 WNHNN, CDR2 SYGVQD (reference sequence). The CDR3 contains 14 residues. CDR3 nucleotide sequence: TGCGCCAGCAGTGACCCTAGGGAGAACACTGAAGCTTTCTTT. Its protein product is CASSDPRENTEAFF.